These 8 T cell receptor beta chains share one sample of origin, sequenced in a study of cytomegalovirus exposure and HLA in healthy donors. Vbeta (60) and Jbeta (13) primers were used in the PCR. Data came from immunoSEQ multiplex PCR; TCRdb stores just in-frame clones and leaves some out. The data contain tens of thousands of clones, over 70% of them seen just once; the ten biggest clones take up less than 7%. The sample taken for sequencing was PBMCs. The source is a male donor in good health and CMV-seropositive.

J is TRBJ2-3 and V is TRBV5-4; no reliable D call. The length of the CDR3 is 14 residues. CDR1 SGHNT and CDR2 YYREEE come from the germline V gene (reference sequence). Trimming removed 0 bases from V and 7 bases from J, with 12 bases in between. CDR3 loop: CASSLVAPMNTQYF. In DNA form, the CDR3 reads TGTGCCAGCAGCTTGGTGGCCCCGATGAATACGCAGTATTTT.

This clone has more than one count but fewer than ten. The chain is built from TRBV11-2 and TRBJ2-5; 11 bases align to TRBD2. The J segment lost 2 bases and the V segment lost 8 bases, leaving 4 bases of the junction unmatched. Per germline, CDR1 SGHAT and CDR2 FQNNGV. The CDR3 has 14 amino acids. The CDR3 DNA sequence: TGTGCCAGCGACCTAGCGGGGGGACAAGAGACCCAGTACTTC. Amino acid sequence: CASDLAGGQETQYF.

This clone was detected only once. The V call is TRBV6-5, the J call TRBJ1-2, with a tentative D call TRBD1 (6 bases). This CDR3 has 12 residues. Germline V gene sequence: CDR1 MNHEY, CDR2 SVGAGI. Trimming took 2 bases from V and 8 from J, leaving 9 bases between them. Here the CDR3 DNA reads TGTGCCAGCAGTTACCCTAGGGGGGGCTACACCTTC. This sequence encodes CASSYPRGGYTF.

This clone was seen a handful of times. This chain uses TRBV7-9 with TRBJ2-2, with a possible D match to TRBD1 (6 bases). This CDR3 is built from 15 residues. The germline V and J ends were trimmed by 7 bases and 2 bases, with 14 bases remaining between them. Per germline, CDR1 SEHNR and CDR2 FQNEAQ (reference sequence). CDR3 loop: CASNPWTENTGELFF. In DNA, the CDR3 is TGTGCCAGCAATCCCTGGACAGAAAACACCGGGGAGCTGTTTTTT.

The J gene is TRBJ1-1, the V gene TRBV18, with TRBD1 identical over 7 bases. J lost 5 bases, V lost 0 bases, and 6 bases had no gene match. CDR1 and CDR2 (germline): KGHSH, LQKENI. This CDR3 comprises 15 residues. CDR3 in DNA: TGTGCCAGCTCACCACCCTGGACAGGAGGGACTGAAGCTTTCTTT. It translates to CASSPPWTGGTEAFF.

The chain uses TRBV10-3 and TRBJ1-2; TRBD1 matches 7 bases. Per the germline V gene, CDR1 is ENHRY and CDR2 is SYGVKD. V lost 1 base, J lost 5 bases, and 4 bases stayed unmatched. CDR3 size: 14 residues. CDR3 amino acids: CAISELGQLYGYTF. CDR3 in DNA: TGTGCCATCAGTGAGTTGGGACAGCTTTATGGCTACACCTTC.

The chain is built from TRBV7-9 and TRBJ2-7, with a possible D match to TRBD2 (6 bases). V was cut by 0 bases and J by 4 bases, with 22 bases left in between. In germline, CDR1 is SEHNR, CDR2 FQNEAQ (reference sequence). CDR3 size: 18 residues. CDR3 coding DNA: TGTGCCAGCAGCTTAGCGACCCTCGGTATACGGGGGAAGTACGAGCAGTACTTC. Amino acid sequence: CASSLATLGIRGKYEQYF.

This clone was recorded only once. The junction and the germline gene differ at one end; a read error may be behind it. The chain is built from TRBV25-1 and TRBJ2-5; 10 nucleotides align to TRBD1. The CDR3 has 14 amino acids. The germline V gene encodes CDR1 MGHDK and CDR2 SYGVNS. In DNA form, the CDR3 reads TGTGCCAGCATGGGACAGGGGACTGAAGAGGCCCAGTACTTC. Its protein product is CASMGQGTEEAQYF.